This T cell receptor beta chain was observed in a study of T cell repertoires in cytomegalovirus infection. Background on the study: CMV infection and matching HLA type were both indicated by public TCR beta signatures. Study-level results: The response measured ex vivo was dominated by TCR beta clonotypes (HLA-C-restricted and CMV-specific).

Via MiXCR, TCRdb re-called the reads, giving one row per CDR3 protein. This sample has 500,000 to 600,000 distinct CDR3 sequences; approximately 15% occur once, and the top ten carry approximately 24%. The sample holds many counts of this clonotype. What it binds is not known. Trimming removed 11 bases from V and 0 bases from J; junction bases left unmatched: 4. Germline V gene lookup returns CDR1 MNHNS and CDR2 SASEGT. The CDR3 extends over 12 amino acids. The specimen sequenced was CD8+ T cells from PBMCs. The TCR originated in a human donor in good health (CMV status not recorded). Some clones in this sample may be carry-over from other donors' samples. This sequence joins TRBV6-1 and TRBJ2-7, with TRBD1 matching 7 bases. In nucleotides, the CDR3 is TGTGCCGCACAGGGGAGCTCCTACGAGCAGTACTTC. Translation gives CAAQGSSYEQYF.